This note documents a single T cell receptor beta chain sequence. Its antigen remains unknown. The data were obtained in a study of type 1 regulatory T cells. Points from the study as a whole: Compared with non-Tr1 cells, Tr1 cells showed a narrower TCR repertoire.

The CDR3 loop spans 14 amino acids. Per the germline V gene, CDR1 is SGHAT and CDR2 is FQNNGV. V lost 7 bases and J lost 10; bases outside the gene matches: 10. TCRdb re-called the reads with MiXCR, one entry per CDR3 protein. The sample holds about 62,000 distinct CDR3 sequences, less than 65% seen once. This TCR came from a human donor in good health. This chain joins TRBV11-2 and TRBJ2-1; 10 nucleotides line up with TRBD2. The source material was cultured non-Tr1 T cells, either the whole culture or a sorted T cell fraction (not recorded which). The CDR3 here is CASTQRLAGVEQFF. In DNA, the CDR3 is TGTGCCAGCACCCAAAGGCTAGCGGGAGTGGAGCAGTTCTTC.